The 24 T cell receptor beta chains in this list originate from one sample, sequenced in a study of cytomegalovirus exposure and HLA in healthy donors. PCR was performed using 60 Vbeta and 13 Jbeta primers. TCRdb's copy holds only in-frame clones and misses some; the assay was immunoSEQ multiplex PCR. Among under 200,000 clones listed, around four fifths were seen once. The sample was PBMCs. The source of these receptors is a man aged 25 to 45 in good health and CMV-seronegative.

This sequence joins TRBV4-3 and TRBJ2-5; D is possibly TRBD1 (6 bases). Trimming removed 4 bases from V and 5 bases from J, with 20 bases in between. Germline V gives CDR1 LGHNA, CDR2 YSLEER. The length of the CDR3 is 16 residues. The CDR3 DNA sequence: TGCGCCAGCAGCCCTGGGGTCAGAGGGGGATGGGAGACCCAGTACTTC. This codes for CASSPGVRGGWETQYF.

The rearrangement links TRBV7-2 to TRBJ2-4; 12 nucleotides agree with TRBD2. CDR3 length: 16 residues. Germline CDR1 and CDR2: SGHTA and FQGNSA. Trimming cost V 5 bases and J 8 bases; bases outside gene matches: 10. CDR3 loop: CASSPRLAGVEHIQYF. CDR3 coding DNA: TGTGCCAGCAGCCCGAGACTAGCGGGGGTGGAGCACATTCAGTACTTC.

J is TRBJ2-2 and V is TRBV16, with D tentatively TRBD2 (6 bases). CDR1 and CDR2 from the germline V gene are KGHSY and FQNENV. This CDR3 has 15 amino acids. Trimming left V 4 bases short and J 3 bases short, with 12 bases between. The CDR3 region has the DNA TGTGCCAGCAGCCGCGCGGGGCAGGACACCGGGGAGCTGTTTTTT. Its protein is CASSRAGQDTGELFF.

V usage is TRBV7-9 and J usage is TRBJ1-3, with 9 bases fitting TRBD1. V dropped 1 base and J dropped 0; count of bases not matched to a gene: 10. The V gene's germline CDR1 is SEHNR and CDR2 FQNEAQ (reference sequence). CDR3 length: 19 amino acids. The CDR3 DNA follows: TGTGCCAGCAGCTTAGTTATGGGACAGGGCTACAGCTCTGGAAACACCATATATTTT. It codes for CASSLVMGQGYSSGNTIYF.

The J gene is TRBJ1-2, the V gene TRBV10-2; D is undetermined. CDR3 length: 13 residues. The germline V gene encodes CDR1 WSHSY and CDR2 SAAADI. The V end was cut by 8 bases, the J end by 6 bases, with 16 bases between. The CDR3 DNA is TGCGCCAGCTGCCCGATGGGCGGGAATGGCTACACCTTC. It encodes CASCPMGGNGYTF.

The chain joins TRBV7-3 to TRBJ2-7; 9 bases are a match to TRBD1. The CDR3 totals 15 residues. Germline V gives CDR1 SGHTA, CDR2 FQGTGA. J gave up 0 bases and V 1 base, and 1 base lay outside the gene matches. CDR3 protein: CASSLNRGPSYEQYF. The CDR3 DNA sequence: TGTGCCAGCAGCTTAAACAGGGGGCCCTCCTACGAGCAGTACTTC.

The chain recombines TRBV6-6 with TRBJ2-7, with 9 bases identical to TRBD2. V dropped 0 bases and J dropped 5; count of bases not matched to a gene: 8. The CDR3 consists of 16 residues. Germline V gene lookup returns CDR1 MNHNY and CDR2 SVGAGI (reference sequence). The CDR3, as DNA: TGTGCCAGCAGTTACTCGAATTGGGCGGGAGGGCACGAGCAGTACTTC. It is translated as CASSYSNWAGGHEQYF.

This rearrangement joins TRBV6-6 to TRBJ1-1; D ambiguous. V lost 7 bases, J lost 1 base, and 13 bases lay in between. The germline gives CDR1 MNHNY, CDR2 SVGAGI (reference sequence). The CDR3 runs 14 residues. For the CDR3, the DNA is TGTGCCAGCATCTCAGAACTATCGAACACTGAAGCTTTCTTT. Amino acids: CASISELSNTEAFF.

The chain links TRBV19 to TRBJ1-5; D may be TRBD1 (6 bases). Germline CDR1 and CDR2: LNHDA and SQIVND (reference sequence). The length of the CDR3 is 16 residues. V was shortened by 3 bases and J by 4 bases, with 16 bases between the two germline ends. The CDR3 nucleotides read TGTGCCAGTAGTATGTCTTGGGGGCCCTCTAATCAGCCCCAGCATTTT. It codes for CASSMSWGPSNQPQHF.

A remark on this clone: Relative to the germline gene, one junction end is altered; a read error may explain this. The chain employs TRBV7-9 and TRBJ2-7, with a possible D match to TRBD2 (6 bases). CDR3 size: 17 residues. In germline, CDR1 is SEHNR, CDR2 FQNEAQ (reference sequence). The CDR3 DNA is TGTTCCAGCAGCTTAGGGGTGGGGCCGGGGACTTCTCTCGAGCAGTACTTC. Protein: CSSSLGVGPGTSLEQYF.

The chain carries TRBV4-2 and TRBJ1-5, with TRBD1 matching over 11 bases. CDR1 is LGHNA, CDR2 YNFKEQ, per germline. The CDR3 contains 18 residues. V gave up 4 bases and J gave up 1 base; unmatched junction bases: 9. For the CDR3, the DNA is TGTGCCAGCAGCCGGGTCGGACAGGGGGCGTCGAGCAATCAGCCCCAGCATTTT. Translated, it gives CASSRVGQGASSNQPQHF.

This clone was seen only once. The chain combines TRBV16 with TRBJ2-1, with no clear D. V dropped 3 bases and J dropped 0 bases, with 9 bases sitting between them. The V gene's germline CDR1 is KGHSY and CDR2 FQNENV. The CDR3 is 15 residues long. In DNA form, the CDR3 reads TGTGCCAGCAGCCAGTATGGCAACTCCTACAATGAGCAGTTCTTC. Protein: CASSQYGNSYNEQFF.

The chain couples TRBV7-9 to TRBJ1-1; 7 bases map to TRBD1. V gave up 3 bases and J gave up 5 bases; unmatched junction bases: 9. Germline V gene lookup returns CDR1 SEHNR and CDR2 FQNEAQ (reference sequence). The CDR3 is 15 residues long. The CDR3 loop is CASSLQGEIGTEAFF. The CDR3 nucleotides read TGTGCCAGCAGCTTGCAGGGGGAAATTGGGACTGAAGCTTTCTTT.

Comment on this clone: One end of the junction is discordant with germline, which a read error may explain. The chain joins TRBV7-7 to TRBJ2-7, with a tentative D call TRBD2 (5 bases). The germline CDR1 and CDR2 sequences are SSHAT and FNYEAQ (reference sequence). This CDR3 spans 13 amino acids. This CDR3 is CASSLDRGYEQYF. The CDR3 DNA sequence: TGTGCTAGCAGCTTAGATCGGGGCTACGAGCAGTACTTC.

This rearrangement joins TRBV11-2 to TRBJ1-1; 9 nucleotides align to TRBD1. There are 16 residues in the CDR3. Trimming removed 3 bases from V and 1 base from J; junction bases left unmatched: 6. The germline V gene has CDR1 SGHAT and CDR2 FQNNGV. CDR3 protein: CASSFWTGEGNTEAFF. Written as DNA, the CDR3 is TGTGCCAGCAGCTTTTGGACAGGGGAAGGGAACACTGAAGCTTTCTTT. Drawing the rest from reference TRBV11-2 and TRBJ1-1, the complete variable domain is EAGVAQSPRYKIIEKRQSVAFWCNPISGHATLYWYQQILGQGPKLLIQFQNNGVVDDSQLPKDRFSAERLKGVDSTLKIQPAKLEDSAVYLCASSFWTGEGNTEAFFGQGTRLTVV.

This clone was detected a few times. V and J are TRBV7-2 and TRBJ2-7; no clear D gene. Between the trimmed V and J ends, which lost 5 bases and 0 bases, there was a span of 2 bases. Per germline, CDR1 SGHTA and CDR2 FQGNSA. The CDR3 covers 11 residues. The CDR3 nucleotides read TGTGCCAGCAGCCGCTCCTACGAGCAGTACTTC. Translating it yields CASSRSYEQYF.

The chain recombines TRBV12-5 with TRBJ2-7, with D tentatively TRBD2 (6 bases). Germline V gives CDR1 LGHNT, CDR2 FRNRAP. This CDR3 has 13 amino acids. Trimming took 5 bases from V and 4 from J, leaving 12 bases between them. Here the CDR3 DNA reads TGTGCTAGTGGTCTGGGACTCGAGTACGAGCAGTACTTC. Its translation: CASGLGLEYEQYF.

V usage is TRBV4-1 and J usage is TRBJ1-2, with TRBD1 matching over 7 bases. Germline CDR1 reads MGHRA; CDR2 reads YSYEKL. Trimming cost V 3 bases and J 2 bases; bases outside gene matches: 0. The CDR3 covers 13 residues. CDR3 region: CASSQTGNYGYTF. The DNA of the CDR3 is TGCGCCAGCAGCCAGACAGGGAACTATGGCTACACCTTC.

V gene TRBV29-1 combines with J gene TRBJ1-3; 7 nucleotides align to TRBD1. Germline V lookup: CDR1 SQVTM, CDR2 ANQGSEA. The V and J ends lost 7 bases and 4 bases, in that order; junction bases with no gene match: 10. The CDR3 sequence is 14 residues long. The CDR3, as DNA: TGCAGCGCCTCCGGGACAGAAAAAGGAAACACCATATATTTT. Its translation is CSASGTEKGNTIYF.

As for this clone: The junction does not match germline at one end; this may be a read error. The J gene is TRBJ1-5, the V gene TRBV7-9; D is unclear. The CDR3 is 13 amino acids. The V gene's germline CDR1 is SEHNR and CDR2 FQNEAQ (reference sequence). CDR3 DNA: TGTGCCTGCAGCCTAAACCTCGATCAGCCCCAGCATTTT. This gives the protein CACSLNLDQPQHF.

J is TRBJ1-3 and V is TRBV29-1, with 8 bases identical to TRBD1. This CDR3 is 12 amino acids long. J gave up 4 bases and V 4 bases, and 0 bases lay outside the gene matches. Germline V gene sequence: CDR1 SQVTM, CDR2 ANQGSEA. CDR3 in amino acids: CSVGQGGNTIYF. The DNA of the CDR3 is TGCAGCGTTGGACAGGGGGGAAACACCATATATTTT.

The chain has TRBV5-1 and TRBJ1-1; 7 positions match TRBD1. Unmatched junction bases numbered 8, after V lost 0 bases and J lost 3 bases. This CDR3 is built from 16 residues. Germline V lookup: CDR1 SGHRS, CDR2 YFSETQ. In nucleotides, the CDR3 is TGCGCCAGCAGCTTGGCGGAACGGGACAGACACACTGAAGCTTTCTTT. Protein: CASSLAERDRHTEAFF.

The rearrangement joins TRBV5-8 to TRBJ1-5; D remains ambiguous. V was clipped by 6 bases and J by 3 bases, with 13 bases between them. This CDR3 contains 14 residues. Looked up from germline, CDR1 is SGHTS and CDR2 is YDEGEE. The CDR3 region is CASTLWRDNQPQHF. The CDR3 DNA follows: TGTGCCAGCACCCTCTGGAGGGACAATCAGCCCCAGCATTTT.

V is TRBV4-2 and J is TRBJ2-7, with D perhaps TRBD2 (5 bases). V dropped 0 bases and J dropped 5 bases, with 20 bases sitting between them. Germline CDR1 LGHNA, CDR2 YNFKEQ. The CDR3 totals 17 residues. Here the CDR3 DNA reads TGTGCCAGCAGCCAAGATGGGTTCGGGAACTCTCTAAACGAGCAGTACTTC. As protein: CASSQDGFGNSLNEQYF.